This entry concerns a single TCR beta chain. Its antigen remains unidentified. The PCR made use of 60 Vbeta and 13 Jbeta primers. Study processing details: Later, about 80 million unique TCR beta chains were counted in an analysis, and about 10 million of them were shared. Profiled with immunoSEQ multiplex PCR; TCRdb holds only in-frame clones, not every one. The V and J calls and clone size were taken over from that table, and D and trimming were inferred from the DNA. Counted here are about 210,000 clones, less than 90% occurring once; the ten biggest clones make up 0.25% to 0.4%. This CDR3 comprises 14 residues. The trim removed 5 bases at V and 5 bases at J, leaving 4 bases unmatched. Per germline, CDR1 SNHLY and CDR2 FYNNEI. The data belong to a study of cytomegalovirus exposure and HLA in healthy donors. Study observations and caveats: A missense variant in DCLRE1C was later tied to TCR beta V- and J-gene trimming. TCR beta V segments were, for the most part, productive about 87% or about 30% of the time in an earlier analysis.

The V call is TRBV2, the J call TRBJ2-2, with 8 bases that match TRBD1. Sequencing was carried out using PBMCs. This clonotype was obtained from a woman in her twenties or thirties in good health and CMV-seronegative. CDR3 loop: CASSQGARTGELFF. CDR3 nucleotide sequence: TGTGCCAGCAGTCAGGGGGCGCGGACCGGGGAGCTGTTTTTT.